These 10 T cell receptor beta chains came from one sample sequenced in a study of T cell responses to AZD1222 COVID-19 vaccine. The protocol was immunoSEQ multiplex PCR, while the TCRdb copy is restricted to in-frame clones and leaves out a portion. The data contain 100,000 to 150,000 clones, roughly nine tenths of them singletons. This sample comprised peripheral blood, obtained on day 0 of AZD1222 vaccination. Receptor source: an adult in good health.

V usage is TRBV6-5 and J usage is TRBJ2-1; D ambiguous. Germline-derived CDR1 and CDR2 are MNHEY and SVGAGI. Trimming took off 1 base at V and 8 bases at J, with 9 bases between the two ends. This CDR3 is built from 13 residues. CDR3 amino acids: CASSYFVEDEQFF. CDR3 coding DNA: TGTGCCAGCAGTTACTTTGTAGAGGATGAGCAGTTCTTC.

V gene TRBV5-4 combines with J gene TRBJ1-1; 7 bases are shared with TRBD1. Trimming removed 5 bases from V and 3 bases from J; junction bases left unmatched: 7. This CDR3 is 14 amino acids long. The germline V gene encodes CDR1 SGHNT and CDR2 YYREEE (reference sequence). CDR3 protein: CASRDTGVHTEAFF. Written as DNA, the CDR3 is TGTGCCAGCAGGGATACAGGGGTACACACTGAAGCTTTCTTT. Complete variable domain (other parts from reference TRBV5-4 and TRBJ1-1): ETGVTQSPTHLIKTRGQQVTLRCSSQSGHNTVSWYQQALGQGPQFIFQYYREEENGRGNFPPRFSGLQFPNYSSELNVNALELDDSALYLCASRDTGVHTEAFFGQGTRLTVV.

The rearrangement uses TRBV19 and TRBJ1-6, with D tentatively TRBD1 (5 bases). V dropped 8 bases and J dropped 7 bases, with 21 bases sitting between them. CDR3 length: 16 residues. CDR1 is LNHDA, CDR2 SQIVND, per germline (reference sequence). DNA of the CDR3: TGTGCCAGTTCTACGGGGCCCTTCGAAGGGAATTCACCCCTCCACTTT. The encoded protein is CASSTGPFEGNSPLHF.

This chain connects TRBV25-1 to TRBJ2-3, with TRBD2 identical over 12 bases. The CDR3 consists of 16 residues. V lost 3 bases, J lost 1 base, and 2 bases stayed unmatched. Per germline, CDR1 MGHDK and CDR2 SYGVNS. The CDR3 DNA is TGTGCCAGCAGTGAGCCTAGCGGGAGGGGCACAGATACGCAGTATTTT. This encodes CASSEPSGRGTDTQYF.

The rearrangement links TRBV28 to TRBJ1-5; D is uncertain. The CDR3 spans 12 residues. The V and J ends lost 0 bases and 5 bases respectively, with 2 bases between them. Germline V CDR1 and CDR2: MDHEN, SYDVKM. CDR3 region: CASSLWDQPQHF. The CDR3 DNA reads TGTGCCAGCAGTTTATGGGATCAGCCCCAGCATTTT.

CDR3 coding DNA: TGTGCCAGCAGCGGACTAGCGGGAGTCCCTTACGAGCAGTACTTC. Its translation: CASSGLAGVPYEQYF. The chain carries TRBV14 and TRBJ2-7; TRBD2 matches at 13 bases. With V trimmed by 5 bases and J by 4 bases, 5 bases remained unmatched. The V gene's germline CDR1 is SGHDN and CDR2 FVKESK. This CDR3 is 15 amino acids long.

The chain employs TRBV24-1 and TRBJ2-7; D is uncertain. The CDR3 runs 14 residues. Between the trimmed V and J ends, which lost 3 bases and 2 bases, there was a span of 10 bases. CDR1 is KGHDR and CDR2 is SFDVKD in the germline V gene. The CDR3 sequence: CATSDRKQPYEQYF. The CDR3 coding sequence is TGTGCCACCAGTGATAGGAAGCAACCCTACGAGCAGTACTTC.

V and J are TRBV2 and TRBJ2-2, with 7 bases identical to TRBD1. V dropped 3 bases and J dropped 3; count of bases not matched to a gene: 7. Germline V gene sequence: CDR1 SNHLY, CDR2 FYNNEI. This CDR3 has 16 residues. The CDR3 DNA reads as TGTGCCAGCAGTGAGGGAGACAGGGTGGACACCGGGGAGCTGTTTTTT. Its protein product is CASSEGDRVDTGELFF.

CDR3 amino acids: CASSPRRNYEQYF. CDR3 DNA sequence: TGTGCCAGCAGCCCGCGAAGGAACTACGAGCAGTACTTC. This chain uses TRBV3-1 (or the pseudogene TRBV3-2) with TRBJ2-7; D not certain. Per germline, CDR1 LGHDT and CDR2 YNNKEL (reference sequence). The CDR3 is 13 residues long. The V gene lost 4 bases and the J gene lost 3 bases, with 10 bases spanning the gap.

The V call is TRBV25-1, the J call TRBJ1-4; 7 bases map to TRBD1. The length of the CDR3 is 13 residues. The germline V gene has CDR1 MGHDK and CDR2 SYGVNS. Trimming at V came to 4 bases and at J to 7 bases, leaving 3 bases not matched to a gene. CDR3 sequence: CASSASGGEKLFF. CDR3 bases: TGTGCCAGCAGTGCGTCAGGGGGTGAAAAACTGTTTTTT.